One and the same sample provided the 11 T cell receptor beta chains below, sequenced in a study of shared T cell receptors in the human thymus. The data were produced by immunoSEQ multiplex PCR, yet TCRdb's version contains in-frame clones alone and is incomplete. The sample comprises 600,000 or so clones, around 87% of which are singletons, and 0.0094% rests with the top ten. This same sample was also part of a study on human thymus T cells.

The sample consisted of thymocytes. The receptors here all came from a boy in the first two years of life with a congenital heart defect.

V gene TRBV9 combines with J gene TRBJ2-1; 10 nucleotides match TRBD2. CDR3 length: 15 residues. After removal of 4 bases from V and 8 bases from J, the junction contained 9 bases not matched to a gene. The germline CDR1 and CDR2 sequences are SGDLS and YYNGEE. In nucleotides, the CDR3 is TGTGCCAGCAGCTGGCGGGCTAGCGGGAGTGATGAGCAGTTCTTC. Protein product: CASSWRASGSDEQFF.

The chain combines TRBV6-6 with TRBJ1-5; no reliable D call. The CDR3 consists of 15 residues. CDR1 is MNHNY and CDR2 is SVGAGI in the germline V gene (reference sequence). V was pared by 6 bases and J by 9 bases, with 21 bases between. CDR3 DNA sequence: TGTGCCAGCAGCTCCCCCTCGGCAGGTCAATGGCCCCAGCATTTT. This translates into CASSSPSAGQWPQHF.

J is TRBJ2-1 and V is TRBV25-1; TRBD1 agrees at 7 bases. CDR1 is MGHDK and CDR2 is SYGVNS in the germline V gene. The J segment lost 7 bases and the V segment lost 8 bases, leaving 11 bases of the junction unmatched. CDR3 size: 14 residues. The CDR3 nucleotides read TGTGCCAGCGTTGAGACAGGGCCGAGGAATGAGCAGTTCTTC. This encodes CASVETGPRNEQFF. Full variable domain (outside the CDR3, taken from reference TRBV25-1 and TRBJ2-1): EADIYQTPRYLVIGTGKKITLECSQTMGHDKMYWYQQDPGMELHLIHYSYGVNSTEKGDLSSESTVSRIRTEHFPLTLESARPSHTSQYLCASVETGPRNEQFFGPGTRLTVL.

As DNA, the CDR3 is TGTGCCAGCAGCCAAGGTAAAGATGGACAGGGCGATTCACCCCTCCACTTT. Translation gives CASSQGKDGQGDSPLHF. The genes are TRBV14 and TRBJ1-6, with TRBD1 identical over 8 bases. Per germline, CDR1 SGHDN and CDR2 FVKESK. Trimming cost V 1 base and J 8 bases; bases outside gene matches: 10. The CDR3 spans 17 residues.

The chain employs TRBV19 and TRBJ2-3, with D maybe TRBD2 (5 bases). V lost 6 bases and J lost 2, with 27 bases in between. The CDR3 totals 19 residues. Looked up from germline, CDR1 is LNHDA and CDR2 is SQIVND (reference sequence). The CDR3, as DNA: TGTGCCAGTAGCACACTAGTTTTAACGCAATCCCCAACCACAGATACGCAGTATTTT. It yields the protein CASSTLVLTQSPTTDTQYF.

This clone was observed a handful of times. The V gene is TRBV4-3, the J gene TRBJ1-6; D may be TRBD1 (5 bases). V was cut by 0 bases and J by 5 bases, with 17 bases left in between. The CDR3 contains 18 residues. Germline V lookup: CDR1 LGHNA, CDR2 YSLEER. The CDR3 region is CASSQDAGPQVDNSPLHF. Here the CDR3 DNA reads TGCGCCAGCAGCCAAGATGCAGGTCCACAGGTCGATAATTCACCCCTCCACTTT.

CDR3: CASRRGVGTDTQYF. Written as DNA, the CDR3 is TGCGCCAGCAGACGGGGGGTAGGGACAGATACGCAGTATTTT. The chain combines TRBV4-3 with TRBJ2-3, with TRBD2 matching over 7 bases. This CDR3 comprises 14 residues. Germline values: CDR1 LGHNA, CDR2 YSLEER. Trimming cost V 6 bases and J 3 bases; bases outside gene matches: 6.

The genes are TRBV5-1 and TRBJ2-6; no clear D. The CDR3 totals 16 residues. V gave up 2 bases and J gave up 0 bases, with 9 bases separating them. Germline values: CDR1 SGHRS, CDR2 YFSETQ. In nucleotides, the CDR3 is TGCGCCAGCAGCTTAGAGCCCCACTCTGGGGCCAACGTCCTGACTTTC. Its translation is CASSLEPHSGANVLTF. Drawing the rest from reference TRBV5-1 and TRBJ2-6, the complete variable domain is KAGVTQTPRYLIKTRGQQVTLSCSPISGHRSVSWYQQTPGQGLQFLFEYFSETQRNKGNFPGRFSGRQFSNSRSEMNVSTLELGDSALYLCASSLEPHSGANVLTFGAGSRLTVL.

V and J are TRBV27 and TRBJ1-5, with D possibly matching TRBD1 (6 bases). Germline V gene sequence: CDR1 MNHEY, CDR2 SMNVEV (reference sequence). The CDR3 loop spans 18 amino acids. Trimming removed 4 bases at V and 0 bases at J, with 19 bases between. CDR3 nucleotides: TGTGCCAGCAGTTCAGGGGTTTTGAGTTTGGATAGCAATCAGCCCCAGCATTTT. This codes for CASSSGVLSLDSNQPQHF.

V usage is TRBV19 and J usage is TRBJ2-1, with 11 bases fitting TRBD1. CDR3 length equals 15 residues. Germline values: CDR1 LNHDA, CDR2 SQIVND (reference sequence). With 9 bases clipped from V and 5 bases from J, the junction kept 9 bases outside the gene matches. Here the CDR3 DNA reads TGTGCCAGCGACCTGGGACAGGGGGTGGACAATGAGCAGTTCTTC. Amino acids: CASDLGQGVDNEQFF.

This chain joins TRBV18 and TRBJ2-3; no definite D call. The V gene's germline CDR1 is KGHSH and CDR2 LQKENI. V shed 4 bases and J shed 8 bases, with 10 bases lying between them. This CDR3 contains 12 residues. CDR3 loop: CASSQRSRTQYF. DNA of the CDR3: TGTGCCAGCTCACAGCGTTCCCGTACGCAGTATTTT.